This TCR beta chain is drawn from a study of T cells after yellow fever vaccination. This clonotype came up a few times. What it binds is not known. One end of the junction varies from germline; a read error may be responsible. 5'RACE template switching added a universal primer site and UMIs to TCR cDNA. TCRdb reanalysed the 5' RACE reads using MiXCR and keeps one entry per CDR3 protein. Among a few hundred thousand distinct CDR3 sequences, 6.5% to 8.5% were seen once, and the ten largest hold roughly a sixth. Germline V CDR1 and CDR2: DFQATT, SNEGSKA (reference sequence). The CDR3 is 12 residues long. Study-wide points: There was a small share of clonotypes that showed up in both the CD4 and CD8 compartments. A large majority of primary-vaccination clones showed up again after the booster (96% CD4, 88% CD8). Abundant clonotypes from the bulk population could contaminate FACS-sorted repertoires.

The rearrangement links TRBV20-1 to TRBJ2-5, with D perhaps TRBD2 (7 bases). The specimen was PBMCs, collected around 45 days after the first yellow fever vaccination. This clonotype originated in a young man who received the YFV17D yellow fever vaccine. The CDR3 sequence: CSAREGGETQYF. CDR3 in DNA: TGCAGTGCGAGAGAGGGGGGGGAGACCCAGTACTTC.